The T cell receptor beta chain described here comes from a study of blood T cell repertoires in COVID-19. Original handling: Estimated nucleated cell counts came from reference gene primer amplification. This table comes from immunoSEQ multiplex PCR, and its TCRdb copy is limited to in-frame clones, with some not included. That table is the source of V, J and clone size, and D and trimming were worked out from the DNA. The top ten clones hold 25% of a sample with about 60,000 clones, 65% to 85% of them seen once. Germline V CDR1 and CDR2: SGHAT, FQNNGV. The CDR3 is 15 residues long. V lost 4 bases, J lost 6 bases, and 6 bases stayed unmatched.

The V gene is TRBV11-2, the J gene TRBJ2-4; 10 bases are a match to TRBD2. The sample consisted of peripheral blood. The clonotype originates from a human donor in a cohort sampled during active COVID-19. CDR3: CASSSSAGGVNIQYF. The CDR3 DNA reads as TGTGCCAGCAGCTCCTCAGCGGGAGGGGTAAACATTCAGTACTTC.